Listed below are T cell receptor beta chains from one sample, sequenced in a study of control samples from healthy donors and cancer patients. The repertoire was sequenced with immunoSEQ multiplex PCR; TCRdb's copy has only in-frame clones and lacks some. This sample has around 130,000 clones; just under 90% occur once, and the top ten carry 12%. Sequenced input: blood. The source of these receptors is a man aged 25-45 years in good health. CDR3s include the opening cysteine and the closing phenylalanine or tryptophan. The D gene is left open where the match is weak.

>TRBV18|TRBJ2-2|-
CASSPTWDGELFF
TGTGCCAGCTCACCAACATGGGACGGGGAGCTGTTTTTT
>TRBV28|TRBJ1-2|-
CASSPPPGRRRGGYTF
TGTGCCAGCAGTCCTCCCCCCGGACGTCGGCGGGGTGGCTACACCTTC
>TRBV6-1|TRBJ1-2|-
CASSEGQRNYGYTF
TGTGCCAGCAGTGAAGGACAGCGAAACTATGGCTACACCTTC
>TRBV7-2|TRBJ1-2|-
CASSRMPPTPGHYGYTF
TGTGCCAGCAGCCGGATGCCTCCAACCCCGGGGCACTATGGCTACACCTTC
>TRBV6-1|TRBJ2-1|-
CASSERSYNEQFF
TGTGCCAGCAGTGAAAGATCCTACAATGAGCAGTTCTTC
>TRBV5-1|TRBJ2-2|-
CAAQGDPDTGELFF
TGCGCCGCCCAAGGCGATCCAGACACCGGGGAGCTGTTTTTT
>TRBV30|TRBJ2-2|-
CASTQGNTGELFF
TGTGCCTCGACCCAGGGGAACACCGGGGAGCTGTTTTTT
>TRBV30|TRBJ1-2|TRBD1
CAWRQGAGYGYTF
TGTGCCTGGAGACAGGGGGCCGGGTATGGCTACACCTTC
>TRBV2|TRBJ2-4|-
CASSVGEDIQYF
TGTGCCAGCAGTGTAGGGGAGGACATTCAGTACTTC
>TRBV6-9|TRBJ1-1|-
CASSPSGEAFF
TGTGCCAGCAGTCCCTCGGGGGAAGCTTTCTTT
>TRBV9|TRBJ2-3|-
CASSVGGDRTDTQYF
TGTGCCAGCAGCGTAGGGGGGGACCGCACAGATACGCAGTATTTT